Listed here are 5 T cell receptor beta chains from one sample, sequenced in a study of CD8 T cells in Susac syndrome (dated by TCRdb to between 2018 and 2021). The library was built by means of the immunoSEQ multiplex PCR assay. RNA was extracted using the RNeasy kit, and roughly 0.45 to 1 microgram was reverse transcribed with random hexamers. Clones were called with MiXCR by TCRdb after fastp trimmed the public reads at Q25, and only in-frame beta chains were retained. Merged by CDR3 protein, the rows form single entries marked with the most common genes and DNA. The sample table contains under 95,000 distinct CDR3 sequences; only one count was recorded for over 90% of them. The top ten hold about 0.3% of the sample. The specimen was CD4+ T cells from PBMCs. All receptors come from a human donor with Susac syndrome.

The chain recombines TRBV6-1 with TRBJ1-2; 8 bases align to TRBD1. Per the germline V gene, CDR1 is MNHNS and CDR2 is SASEGT. The CDR3 is 13 amino acids. Trimming at V came to 4 bases and at J to 8 bases, leaving 6 bases not matched to a gene. The chain's CDR3 is CASSADRGRGYTF. The CDR3, as DNA: TGTGCCAGCAGTGCCGACAGGGGCCGAGGCTACACCTTC.

A single count supports this clonotype. The CDR3, as DNA: TGTGCCTGGGCCCAGGGGGCTGCGGGTGAGCAGTACTTC. Its protein is CAWAQGAAGEQYF. The rearrangement uses TRBV30 and TRBJ2-7; 8 bases are shared with TRBD1. The CDR3 runs to 13 residues. V shed 5 bases, J shed 7 bases, and the junction held 10 bases outside the gene matches. CDR1 GTSNPN and CDR2 SVGIG come from the germline V gene (reference sequence). The full variable domain, with the rest looked up from reference TRBV30 and TRBJ2-7, is SQTIHQWPATLVQPVGSPLSLECTVEGTSNPNLYWYRQAAGRGLQLLFYSVGIGQISSEVPQNLSASRPQDRQFILSSKKLLLSDSGFYLCAWAQGAAGEQYFGPGTRLTVT.

The chain recombines TRBV27 with TRBJ2-7; the D is unclear. Trimming took off 6 bases at V and 6 bases at J, with 12 bases between the two ends. This CDR3 contains 12 residues. Germline V lookup: CDR1 MNHEY, CDR2 SMNVEV (reference sequence). The CDR3 protein is CASRKVQAEQYF. CDR3 nucleotides: TGTGCCAGCAGGAAAGTCCAGGCCGAGCAGTACTTC.

The table lists this clonotype with a count of one. The rearrangement uses TRBV7-8 and TRBJ2-1, with 8 bases matching TRBD2. The V segment lost 5 bases and the J segment 7 bases; nucleotides outside the gene matches: 7. Germline CDR1 and CDR2: SGHVS and FQNEAQ. This CDR3 comprises 14 residues. This CDR3 reads CASSGRGGRNEQFF. CDR3 sequence (DNA): TGTGCCAGCAGCGGACGCGGGGGGAGGAATGAGCAGTTCTTC.

J is TRBJ1-6 and V is TRBV12-3 or TRBV12-4, with D hard to call. Trimming removed 3 bases at V and 13 bases at J, with 10 bases between. The CDR3 contains 12 residues. CDR3 sequence reads: CASSFHPGPLHF. In nucleotides, the CDR3 is TGTGCCAGCAGTTTCCACCCCGGCCCCCTCCACTTT.